These 28 T cell receptor beta chains were sequenced from one sample in a study of Tregs in tolerant kidney transplant recipients. Data came from immunoSEQ multiplex PCR; TCRdb stores just in-frame clones and leaves some out. This table holds some 100,000 clones, roughly 92% found once. The sample comprised CD4+ T cells from blood. These receptors originate from a human donor in good health.

CDR3 nucleotide sequence: TGTGCCAGCAGTGATTCACAGGGGGCACCTTATGGCTACACCTTC. This translates into CASSDSQGAPYGYTF. The rearrangement links TRBV6-1 to TRBJ1-2; 9 bases match TRBD1. The CDR3 has 15 residues. J gave up 5 bases and V 3 bases, and 7 bases lay outside the gene matches. Germline V gene data show CDR1 as MNHNS and CDR2 as SASEGT.

The V and J genes are TRBV18 and TRBJ1-2; D not resolved. V lost 1 base, J lost 11 bases, and 20 bases lay in between. Germline V gene data show CDR1 as KGHSH and CDR2 as LQKENI. The CDR3 has 15 amino acids. CDR3 coding DNA: TGTGCCAGCTCACCACTGGAGGAAGGCGAAGTGGGGTACACCTTC. As protein: CASSPLEEGEVGYTF.

The CDR3 here is CASRGPLGADTQYF. The CDR3 bases are TGTGCCAGCAGGGGACCCTTGGGGGCCGATACGCAGTATTTT. J is TRBJ2-3 and V is TRBV25-1; a possible D gene is TRBD1 (6 bases). V lost 6 bases, J lost 6 bases, and 16 bases lay in between. In germline, CDR1 is MGHDK, CDR2 SYGVNS. There are 14 residues in the CDR3.

The chain uses TRBV2 and TRBJ2-3; no firm D call. This CDR3 contains 14 residues. From germline, CDR1 is SNHLY and CDR2 FYNNEI. V was trimmed by 7 bases and J by 0 bases, leaving 11 bases between them. Here the CDR3 reads CASTLTSSTDTQYF. CDR3 bases: TGTGCCAGCACCTTGACTTCTAGCACAGATACGCAGTATTTT.

The J gene is TRBJ2-1, the V gene TRBV7-2; D is possibly TRBD1 (5 bases). V dropped 1 base and J dropped 5 bases, with 6 bases sitting between them. The CDR3 spans 13 residues. In germline, CDR1 is SGHTA, CDR2 FQGNSA. As DNA, the CDR3 is TGTGCCAGCAGCTTAGGGACAAACAATGAGCAGTTCTTC. Amino acid sequence: CASSLGTNNEQFF. Filled out from reference TRBV7-2 and TRBJ2-1, the complete variable domain reads GAGVSQSPSNKVTEKGKDVELRCDPISGHTALYWYRQSLGQGLEFLIYFQGNSAPDKSGLPSDRFSAERTGGSVSTLTIQRTQQEDSAVYLCASSLGTNNEQFFGPGTRLTVL.

The gene calls are TRBV27 and TRBJ1-4, with D maybe TRBD1 (5 bases). Germline V lookup: CDR1 MNHEY, CDR2 SMNVEV (reference sequence). The CDR3 loop spans 14 amino acids. V dropped 4 bases and J dropped 7 bases, with 13 bases sitting between them. CDR3 DNA: TGTGCCAGCAGTTATGGGGGTAGAGCTGAAAAACTGTTTTTT. Amino acids: CASSYGGRAEKLFF. Full variable domain (outside the CDR3, taken from reference TRBV27 and TRBJ1-4): EAQVTQNPRYLITVTGKKLTVTCSQNMNHEYMSWYRQDPGLGLRQIYYSMNVEVTDKGDVPEGYKVSRKEKRNFPLILESPSPNQTSLYFCASSYGGRAEKLFFGSGTQLSVL.

The CDR3: CASSPGLAGVSYEQYF. The CDR3 nucleotides are TGTGCCAGCAGTCCGGGACTAGCGGGAGTATCCTACGAGCAGTACTTC. This chain uses TRBV2 with TRBJ2-7; TRBD2 agrees at 14 bases. The ends lost 5 bases at V and 1 base at J; junction bases unmatched: 4. The CDR3 loop spans 16 amino acids. Per the germline V gene, CDR1 is SNHLY and CDR2 is FYNNEI.

V usage is TRBV9 and J usage is TRBJ2-5; 8 nucleotides align to TRBD2. The germline V gene encodes CDR1 SGDLS and CDR2 YYNGEE. The CDR3 contains 18 residues. V lost 0 bases to trimming and J lost 5 bases; unmatched junction nucleotides: 15. The CDR3 DNA sequence: TGTGCCAGCAGCGTAGCTACGGGAGGGGCGTATCGTCGGGAGACCCAGTACTTC. Encoded protein: CASSVATGGAYRRETQYF.

This clone was found a few times. The rearrangement links TRBV5-1 to TRBJ2-5; the match to TRBD2 covers 11 bases. The CDR3 is 21 residues long. Germline CDR1 and CDR2: SGHRS and YFSETQ. V shed 0 bases and J 3 bases; nucleotides not matched to a gene: 19. CDR3 nucleotide sequence: TGCGCCAGCAGCTTGGGACTAGCGGGGATGGGGCGTAGAGGGGCGGAAGAGACCCAGTACTTC. This sequence encodes CASSLGLAGMGRRGAEETQYF.

The CDR3 spells CASSFSGDEQFF. The CDR3 DNA sequence: TGCGCCAGCAGCTTCTCAGGGGATGAGCAGTTCTTC. The chain couples TRBV5-1 to TRBJ2-1, with a tentative D call TRBD1 (6 bases). CDR1 SGHRS and CDR2 YFSETQ come from the germline V gene. V was clipped by 2 bases and J by 8 bases, with 8 bases between them. There are 12 residues in the CDR3. Combining the CDR3 with reference TRBV5-1 and TRBJ2-1 gives the whole variable domain KAGVTQTPRYLIKTRGQQVTLSCSPISGHRSVSWYQQTPGQGLQFLFEYFSETQRNKGNFPGRFSGRQFSNSRSEMNVSTLELGDSALYLCASSFSGDEQFFGPGTRLTVL.

The CDR3 is CASSYGTVRFF. CDR3 bases: TGTGCCAGCAGTTATGGGACGGTTCGGTTCTTC. V is TRBV6-5 and J is TRBJ2-1, with D possibly called TRBD1 or TRBD2 (5 bases each). Germline-derived CDR1 and CDR2 are MNHEY and SVGAGI. The V end lost 3 bases, the J end lost 15 bases, and 12 bases lay between the germline ends. This CDR3 has 11 residues.

The rearrangement links TRBV29-1 to TRBJ2-5; D gene unclear. The CDR3 contains 12 residues. Germline lookup yields CDR1 SQVTM and CDR2 ANQGSEA. The V end was cut by 6 bases, the J end by 1 base, with 9 bases between. As DNA, the CDR3 is TGCAGCGTGCAGGTCGCCCAAGAGACCCAGTACTTC. The encoded protein is CSVQVAQETQYF.

J is TRBJ1-2 and V is TRBV19; D uncertain. V was shortened by 5 bases and J by 5 bases, with 9 bases between the two germline ends. From germline, CDR1 is LNHDA and CDR2 SQIVND (reference sequence). This CDR3 contains 12 residues. The CDR3 DNA is TGTGCCAGTAGTTCACGAACGTATGGCTACACCTTC. Its protein is CASSSRTYGYTF.

V usage is TRBV5-1 and J usage is TRBJ1-1; TRBD1 is a possible D gene (5 bases). Deletions cut 0 bases from V and 3 bases from J, with 9 bases between. Per germline, CDR1 SGHRS and CDR2 YFSETQ. The CDR3 is 14 amino acids. The CDR3 DNA sequence: TGCGCCAGCAGCTTGGTGGGAGGGGACACTGAAGCTTTCTTT. Its translation is CASSLVGGDTEAFF. Variable domain in full (rest from reference TRBV5-1 and TRBJ1-1): KAGVTQTPRYLIKTRGQQVTLSCSPISGHRSVSWYQQTPGQGLQFLFEYFSETQRNKGNFPGRFSGRQFSNSRSEMNVSTLELGDSALYLCASSLVGGDTEAFFGQGTRLTVV.

The chain carries TRBV6-5 and TRBJ1-1, with a weak D call TRBD1 (6 bases). CDR1 and CDR2 from the germline V gene are MNHEY and SVGAGI. The CDR3 sequence is 15 residues long. Trimming shortened V by 5 bases and J by 1 base, and 14 bases separated the two germline ends. CDR3 residues: CASSTHRTANTEAFF. The DNA of the CDR3 is TGTGCCAGCAGTACCCACCGGACAGCGAACACTGAAGCTTTCTTT.

The CDR3 sequence is CASSPPEHRTDTQYF. The DNA of the CDR3 is TGTGCCAGCTCACCACCGGAGCATCGCACAGATACGCAGTATTTT. The J gene is TRBJ2-3, the V gene TRBV18; D call uncertain. Germline V gene data show CDR1 as KGHSH and CDR2 as LQKENI. V was shortened by 0 bases and J by 1 base, with 8 bases between the two germline ends. This CDR3 comprises 15 residues.

The V gene is TRBV5-1, the J gene TRBJ1-5; D possibly corresponds to TRBD1 (6 bases). Per the germline V gene, CDR1 is SGHRS and CDR2 is YFSETQ. The CDR3 loop spans 15 amino acids. Trimming stripped 4 bases from V and 2 bases from J, with 13 bases between. Written as DNA, the CDR3 is TGCGCCAGCAGCAAATCTTCAGGGGGCAATCAGCCCCAGCATTTT. This codes for CASSKSSGGNQPQHF.

This clone came up a few times. V usage is TRBV4-1 and J usage is TRBJ1-5; 7 bases map to TRBD1. The V gene end was trimmed by 3 bases and the J gene end by 3 bases; junction bases not matched to a gene: 5. The CDR3 consists of 15 residues. CDR1 is MGHRA, CDR2 YSYEKL, per germline. This chain's CDR3 is CASSHNDRDNQPQHF. CDR3 bases: TGCGCCAGCAGCCACAACGACAGGGACAATCAGCCCCAGCATTTT.

The rearrangement uses TRBV29-1 and TRBJ2-1; the match to TRBD2 covers 9 bases. This CDR3 comprises 16 residues. The V segment lost 4 bases and the J segment 1 base; nucleotides outside the gene matches: 8. CDR1 and CDR2 (germline): SQVTM, ANQGSEA. CDR3 bases: TGCAGCGTTGTTGGTAGCGGGAGTCCGTCCTACAATGAGCAGTTCTTC. Its translation is CSVVGSGSPSYNEQFF.

A single count supports this clone. The chain couples TRBV7-2 to TRBJ2-3; D possibly corresponds to TRBD1 (6 bases). This CDR3 is 16 amino acids long. With 3 bases removed from V and 6 bases from J, the gap between germline ends came to 19 bases. Germline CDR1 SGHTA, CDR2 FQGNSA. The CDR3 protein is CASSLRPYGGGDTQYF. CDR3 in DNA: TGTGCCAGCAGCTTGCGACCATATGGGGGCGGGGATACGCAGTATTTT.

The chain uses TRBV5-1 and TRBJ1-1; D remains unclear. Germline values: CDR1 SGHRS, CDR2 YFSETQ. The ends were cut back, 0 bases at V and 1 base at J, with 16 bases in the middle. This CDR3 has 17 amino acids. DNA of the CDR3: TGCGCCAGCAGCTTGGCGGTGGGAACGAGTGCGAACACTGAAGCTTTCTTT. Translating gives CASSLAVGTSANTEAFF. Full variable domain (outside the CDR3, taken from reference TRBV5-1 and TRBJ1-1): KAGVTQTPRYLIKTRGQQVTLSCSPISGHRSVSWYQQTPGQGLQFLFEYFSETQRNKGNFPGRFSGRQFSNSRSEMNVSTLELGDSALYLCASSLAVGTSANTEAFFGQGTRLTVV.

The chain links TRBV7-2 to TRBJ2-7; D gene ambiguous. CDR1 and CDR2 from the germline V gene are SGHTA and FQGNSA. V lost 0 bases and J lost 4, with 7 bases in between. The CDR3 covers 13 residues. CDR3 sequence (DNA): TGTGCCAGCAGCTTAGCCCCCAAGTACGAGCAGTACTTC. Its protein is CASSLAPKYEQYF.

The chain couples TRBV4-2 to TRBJ2-6; the match to TRBD2 covers 8 bases. The CDR3 runs 17 residues. Per germline, CDR1 LGHNA and CDR2 YNFKEQ. J was trimmed by 0 bases and V by 4 bases; bases with no gene match: 5. The CDR3 DNA is TGTGCCAGCAGCCCCCCGGGGGGGGGCTCTGGGGCCAACGTCCTGACTTTC. This gives the protein CASSPPGGGSGANVLTF.

This chain connects TRBV7-9 to TRBJ1-5, with D hard to call. The CDR3 has 12 residues. The germline V gene encodes CDR1 SEHNR and CDR2 FQNEAQ (reference sequence). V lost 3 bases and J lost 1, with 1 base in between. CDR3 loop: CASSLSNQPQHF. CDR3 sequence (DNA): TGTGCCAGCAGCTTGAGCAATCAGCCCCAGCATTTT. Drawing the rest from reference TRBV7-9 and TRBJ1-5, the complete variable domain is DTGVSQNPRHKITKRGQNVTFRCDPISEHNRLYWYRQTLGQGPEFLTYFQNEAQLEKSRLLSDRFSAERPKGSFSTLEIQRTEQGDSAMYLCASSLSNQPQHFGDGTRLSIL.

CDR3 nucleotides: TGTGCCAGCAGCGAAGGGCCTACGACCGCCGGGGAGCTGTTTTTT. Translating it yields CASSEGPTTAGELFF. This chain links TRBV9 with TRBJ2-2; D call uncertain. CDR1 is SGDLS, CDR2 YYNGEE, per germline. The V end was cut by 3 bases, the J end by 6 bases, with 15 bases between. The CDR3 runs to 15 residues.

The chain has TRBV5-5 and TRBJ1-3; TRBD1 might be the D (5 bases). This CDR3 comprises 13 residues. The germline V and J ends were trimmed by 0 bases and 11 bases, with 12 bases remaining between them. The germline V gene encodes CDR1 SGHKS and CDR2 YYEKEE (reference sequence). CDR3 DNA sequence: TGTGCCAGCAGCTTGGATCAGGGTACGTCCATATATTTT. Translating gives CASSLDQGTSIYF.

The chain is built from TRBV12-5 and TRBJ1-4; no definite D call. Germline V gene data show CDR1 as LGHNT and CDR2 as FRNRAP. Trimming stripped 1 base from V and 3 bases from J, with 6 bases between. The CDR3 loop spans 14 amino acids. The CDR3, as DNA: TGTGCTAGTGGTTTGGGGCAAGCTAATGAAAAACTGTTTTTT. Encoded protein: CASGLGQANEKLFF.

The V and J genes are TRBV4-1 and TRBJ2-7; a possible D gene is TRBD1 (7 bases). The V end lost 4 bases, the J end lost 3 bases, and 16 bases lay between the germline ends. The CDR3 spans 15 residues. The germline CDR1 and CDR2 sequences are MGHRA and YSYEKL. CDR3 sequence (DNA): TGCGCCAGCAGCCTAGACAGGGAGGTAGGCTACGAGCAGTACTTC. The encoded protein is CASSLDREVGYEQYF.